The text below deals with one T cell receptor beta chain. Its antigen is still unknown. These data come from a study of T cell responses to AZD1222 COVID-19 vaccine. Across the study: Pooled together were second doses at about 4 or about 12 weeks.

Study outcomes and limitations: White British people made up most donors, females outnumbered males, and clonal diversity was possibly underestimated.

Libraries were prepared by immunoSEQ multiplex PCR; TCRdb keeps only in-frame clonotypes and omits some of them. The data hold about 99,000 clones, with 70% to 90% observed a single time. The germline CDR1 and CDR2 sequences are SGHNT and YYREEE (reference sequence). The CDR3 loop spans 14 amino acids. With V trimmed by 4 bases and J by 7 bases, 8 bases remained unmatched. This rearrangement joins TRBV5-4 to TRBJ2-1; TRBD1 matches at 7 bases. This TCR was recovered from an adult in good health. The source material was peripheral blood, sampled on day 0 of AZD1222 vaccination. CDR3 protein: CASSDQPTGNEQFF. The CDR3 DNA reads as TGTGCCAGCAGCGACCAACCGACAGGGAATGAGCAGTTCTTC.